These 10 T cell receptor beta chains were sequenced from one sample in a study of blood T cell repertoires in COVID-19. Libraries were prepared by immunoSEQ multiplex PCR; TCRdb keeps only in-frame clonotypes and omits some of them. Here the sample spans around 81,000 clones, roughly 78% being singletons. Sequences were obtained from peripheral blood. These receptors were obtained from a human donor in a cohort sampled during active COVID-19.

The chain combines TRBV18 with TRBJ1-2; maybe TRBD1 (6 bases). Trimming stripped 3 bases from V and 3 bases from J, with 17 bases between. The CDR3 is 16 amino acids. Germline V gene sequence: CDR1 KGHSH, CDR2 LQKENI. CDR3 residues: CASSPYAGAIYYGYTF. The CDR3 DNA reads TGTGCCAGCTCACCCTACGCAGGGGCTATATACTATGGCTACACCTTC.

The CDR3 nucleotides are TGCGCCAGCAGCTTGTCAGGGGAAAACTATGGCTACACCTTC. Translation: CASSLSGENYGYTF. The V call is TRBV5-1, the J call TRBJ1-2, with a weak D call TRBD1 (6 bases). Germline CDR1 reads SGHRS; CDR2 reads YFSETQ. The CDR3 runs to 14 residues. The V and J ends lost 1 base and 2 bases respectively, with 9 bases between them.

The V call is TRBV6-5, the J call TRBJ1-1; D might be TRBD1 (5 bases). V lost 7 bases and J lost 1, with 13 bases in between. The CDR3 has 14 amino acids. Looked up from germline, CDR1 is MNHEY and CDR2 is SVGAGI. The CDR3 reads CASKPSTGNTEAFF. The CDR3, as DNA: TGTGCCAGCAAACCCTCCACAGGGAACACTGAAGCTTTCTTT.

This chain connects TRBV7-9 to TRBJ1-5; D is possibly TRBD1 (6 bases). The CDR3 contains 16 residues. Trimming removed 1 base from V and 2 bases from J, with 12 bases in between. Germline lookup yields CDR1 SEHNR and CDR2 FQNEAQ (reference sequence). CDR3 residues: CASSLGMGHRNQPQHF. CDR3 nucleotide sequence: TGTGCCAGCAGCTTAGGGATGGGACACCGCAATCAGCCCCAGCATTTT.

This chain joins TRBV24-1 and TRBJ1-1; 8 nucleotides line up with TRBD1. The CDR3 has 18 residues. Germline trimming cut 5 bases from V and 4 bases from J; bases unmatched to any gene: 17. The germline V gene encodes CDR1 KGHDR and CDR2 SFDVKD. The CDR3 protein is CATSGPPYRGGLGTEAFF. The DNA for the CDR3 is TGTGCCACCAGTGGCCCCCCATACAGGGGGGGGTTGGGCACTGAAGCTTTCTTT.

Only one count was recorded for this clone. The chain combines TRBV4-1 with TRBJ2-1; 8 bases line up with TRBD2. The CDR3 runs 15 residues. J lost 8 bases, V lost 4 bases, and 10 bases had no gene match. Germline assignment: CDR1 MGHRA and CDR2 YSYEKL. The CDR3 reads CASSPGGGIGDEQFF. CDR3 DNA sequence: TGCGCCAGCAGCCCTGGCGGGGGGATTGGGGATGAGCAGTTCTTC.

The gene calls are TRBV10-2 and TRBJ2-1, with TRBD1 matching 7 bases. With 2 bases clipped from V and 5 bases from J, the junction kept 6 bases outside the gene matches. The germline CDR1 and CDR2 sequences are WSHSY and SAAADI. The CDR3 is made up of 15 amino acids. The CDR3 coding sequence is TGCGCCAGCAGTGAGGATGGACAGGTGAACAATGAGCAGTTCTTC. Protein: CASSEDGQVNNEQFF.

CDR3 region: CATHNRGGVEKLFF. The CDR3 nucleotides are TGTGCCACCCACAACCGGGGGGGTGTTGAAAAACTGTTTTTT. The chain couples TRBV19 to TRBJ1-4; D perhaps matches TRBD1 (5 bases). Germline CDR1 is LNHDA and CDR2 is SQIVND (reference sequence). This CDR3 is built from 14 residues. The V end lost 10 bases, the J end lost 7 bases, and 19 bases lay between the germline ends. The full variable domain, rest sourced from reference TRBV19 and TRBJ1-4, is DGGITQSPKYLFRKEGQNVTLSCEQNLNHDAMYWYRQDPGQGLRLIYYSQIVNDFQKGDIAEGYSVSREKKESFPLTVTSAQKNPTAFYLCATHNRGGVEKLFFGSGTQLSVL.

This rearrangement joins TRBV30 to TRBJ1-1, with D perhaps matching TRBD1 (5 bases). This CDR3 is built from 10 residues. V lost 8 bases to trimming and J lost 1 base, with 5 bases between them. The germline V gene encodes CDR1 GTSNPN and CDR2 SVGIG (reference sequence). The CDR3 here is CAGQNTEAFF. CDR3 nucleotide sequence: TGTGCCGGACAGAACACTGAAGCTTTCTTT.

This clone was recorded only once. The chain has TRBV19 and TRBJ1-4; D unresolved. Trimming removed 7 bases from V and 8 bases from J, with 17 bases in between. Germline V gene lookup returns CDR1 LNHDA and CDR2 SQIVND (reference sequence). This CDR3 comprises 14 residues. The DNA of the CDR3 is TGTGCCAGTACCAAATCCGGGGTTAGCGAAAAACTGTTTTTT. This encodes CASTKSGVSEKLFF.